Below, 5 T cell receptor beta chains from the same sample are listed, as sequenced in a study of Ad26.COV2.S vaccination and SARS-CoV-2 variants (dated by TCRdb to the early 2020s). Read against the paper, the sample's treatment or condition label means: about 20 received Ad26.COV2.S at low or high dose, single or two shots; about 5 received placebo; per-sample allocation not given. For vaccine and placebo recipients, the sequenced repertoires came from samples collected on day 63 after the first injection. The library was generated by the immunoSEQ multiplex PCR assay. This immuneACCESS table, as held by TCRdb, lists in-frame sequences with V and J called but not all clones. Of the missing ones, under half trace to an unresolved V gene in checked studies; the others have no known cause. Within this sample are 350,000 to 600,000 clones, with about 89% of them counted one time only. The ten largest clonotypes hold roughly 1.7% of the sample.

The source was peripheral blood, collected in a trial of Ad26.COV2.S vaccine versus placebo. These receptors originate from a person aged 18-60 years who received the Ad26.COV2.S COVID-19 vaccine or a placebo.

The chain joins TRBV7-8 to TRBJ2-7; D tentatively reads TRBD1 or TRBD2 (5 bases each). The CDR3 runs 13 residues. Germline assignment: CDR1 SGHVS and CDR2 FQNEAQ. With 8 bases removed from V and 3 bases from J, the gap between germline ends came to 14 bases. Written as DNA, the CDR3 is TGTGCCAGCGGAAAGGGACGGAACTACGAGCAGTACTTC. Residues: CASGKGRNYEQYF.

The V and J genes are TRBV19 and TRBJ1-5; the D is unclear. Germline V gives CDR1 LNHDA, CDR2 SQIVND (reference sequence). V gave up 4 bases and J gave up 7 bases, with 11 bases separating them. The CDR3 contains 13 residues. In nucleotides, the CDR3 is TGTGCCAGTAGTAGATTCGGAGGGCAGCCCCAGCATTTT. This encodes CASSRFGGQPQHF.

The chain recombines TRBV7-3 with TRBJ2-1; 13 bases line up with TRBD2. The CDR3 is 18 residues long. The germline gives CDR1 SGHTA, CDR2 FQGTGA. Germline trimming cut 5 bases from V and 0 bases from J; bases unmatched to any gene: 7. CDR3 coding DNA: TGTGCCAGCAGCCAGACTAGCGGGGGGCTGAGCTCCTACAATGAGCAGTTCTTC. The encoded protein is CASSQTSGGLSSYNEQFF.

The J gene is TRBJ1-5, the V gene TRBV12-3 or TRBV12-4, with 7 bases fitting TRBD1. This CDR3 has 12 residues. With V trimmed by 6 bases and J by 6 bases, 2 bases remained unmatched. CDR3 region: CASSRGSQPQHF. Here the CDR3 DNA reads TGTGCCAGCAGCAGGGGGTCTCAGCCCCAGCATTTT.

The DNA for the CDR3 is TGTGCCAGCAGTCCAACTAGTACCCTCTCCGGGCAGTACTTC. This encodes CASSPTSTLSGQYF. The chain has TRBV27 and TRBJ2-7, with a possible D match to TRBD2 (5 bases). Germline CDR1 reads MNHEY; CDR2 reads SMNVEV (reference sequence). Trimming left V 5 bases short and J 9 bases short, with 20 bases between. There are 14 residues in the CDR3.